This T cell receptor (beta chain) is drawn from a study of blood T cells in healthy people across ages. Study-wide results and limits: Age brought a roughly linear fall in TCR beta diversity measured per million T cells. Naive CD4+ cell counts and diversity both ran higher in long-lived than in aged donors. Estimated diversity that came from one million T cells was considered an underestimate.

Primed by a sample-barcoded 5' primer and a J-beta primer mix, a second PCR proceeded for 7 to 11 cycles. TCRdb itself ran the 5' RACE reads through MiXCR, one entry per CDR3 protein. The sample holds some 920,000 distinct CDR3 sequences, 45% to 60% seen once. In this sample, this clonotype turned up many times. Its antigen remains unknown. The receptor comes from a woman aged 60 to 75 in good health. Sequencing was done on a sample of blood.

The CDR3 DNA is TGTGCCAGCAGTTCCAAGACTAGCGGGAGACGCGAGCAGTACTTC. It codes for CASSSKTSGRREQYF. J is TRBJ2-7 and V is TRBV12-3 or TRBV12-4, with 12 bases aligning to TRBD2. After removal of 4 bases from V and 6 bases from J, the junction contained 7 bases not matched to a gene. This CDR3 contains 15 residues.